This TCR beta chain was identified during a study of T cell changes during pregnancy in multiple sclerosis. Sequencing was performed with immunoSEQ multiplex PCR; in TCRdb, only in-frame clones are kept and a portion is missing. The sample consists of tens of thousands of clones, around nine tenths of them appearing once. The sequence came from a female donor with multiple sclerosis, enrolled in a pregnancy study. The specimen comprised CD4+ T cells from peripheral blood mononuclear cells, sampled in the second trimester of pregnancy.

The CDR3 DNA is TGTGCCAGTAGCGTTCCGGGACAAACAATTGGAACCTACAATGAGCAGTTCTTC. The encoded protein is CASSVPGQTIGTYNEQFF. The chain uses TRBV19 and TRBJ2-1; perhaps TRBD1 as D (6 bases). Trimming removed 6 bases at V and 2 bases at J, with 23 bases between. In germline, CDR1 is LNHDA, CDR2 SQIVND (reference sequence). The length of the CDR3 is 18 residues.